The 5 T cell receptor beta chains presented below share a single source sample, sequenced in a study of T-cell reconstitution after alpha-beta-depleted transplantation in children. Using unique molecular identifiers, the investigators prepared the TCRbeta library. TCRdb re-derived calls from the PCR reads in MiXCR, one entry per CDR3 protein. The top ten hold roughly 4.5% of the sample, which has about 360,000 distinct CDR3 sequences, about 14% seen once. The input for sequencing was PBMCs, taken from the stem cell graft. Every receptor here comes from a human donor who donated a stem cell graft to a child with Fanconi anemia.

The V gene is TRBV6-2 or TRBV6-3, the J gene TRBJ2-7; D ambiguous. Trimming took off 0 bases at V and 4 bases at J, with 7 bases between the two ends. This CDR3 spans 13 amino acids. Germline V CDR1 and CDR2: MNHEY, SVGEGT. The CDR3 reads CASSYSLVYEQYV. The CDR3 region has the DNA TGTGCCAGCAGTTACTCATTGGTATACGAGCAGTACGTC.

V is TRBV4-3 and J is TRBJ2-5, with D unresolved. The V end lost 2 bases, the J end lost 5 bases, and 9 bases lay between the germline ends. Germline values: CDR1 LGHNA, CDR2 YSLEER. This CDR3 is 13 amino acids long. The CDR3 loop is CASSQLGQETQYF. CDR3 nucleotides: TGCGCCAGCAGCCAATTAGGGCAGGAGACCCAGTACTTC.

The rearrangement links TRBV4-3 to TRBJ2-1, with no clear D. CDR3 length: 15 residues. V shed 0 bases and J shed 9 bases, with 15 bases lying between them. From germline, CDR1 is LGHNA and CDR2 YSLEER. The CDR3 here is CASSQDLMTDFEQFF. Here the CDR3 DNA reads TGCGCCAGCAGCCAAGATCTGATGACTGACTTTGAGCAGTTCTTC.

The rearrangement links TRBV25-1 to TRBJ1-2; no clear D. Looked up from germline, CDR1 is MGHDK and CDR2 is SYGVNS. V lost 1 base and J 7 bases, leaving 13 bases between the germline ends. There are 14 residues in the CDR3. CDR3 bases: TGTGCCAGCAGTGAATTTGTGGGGATGGGTGGCTACACCTTC. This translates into CASSEFVGMGGYTF.

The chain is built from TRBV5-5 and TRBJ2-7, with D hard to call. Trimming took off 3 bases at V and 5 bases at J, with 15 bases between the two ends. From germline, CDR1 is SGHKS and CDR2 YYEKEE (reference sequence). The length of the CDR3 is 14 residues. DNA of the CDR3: TGTGCCAGCAGCTACGCCTTCTCCGGGCACGAGCAGTACTTC. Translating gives CASSYAFSGHEQYF.